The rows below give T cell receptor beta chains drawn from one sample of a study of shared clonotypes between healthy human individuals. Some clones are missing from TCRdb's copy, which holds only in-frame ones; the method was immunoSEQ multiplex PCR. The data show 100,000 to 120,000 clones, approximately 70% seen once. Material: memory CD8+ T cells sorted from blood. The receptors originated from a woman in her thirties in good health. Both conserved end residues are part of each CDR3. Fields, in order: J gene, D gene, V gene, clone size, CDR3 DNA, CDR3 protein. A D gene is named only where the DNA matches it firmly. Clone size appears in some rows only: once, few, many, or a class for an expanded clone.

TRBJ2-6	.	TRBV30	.	TGTGCCTGGAGTGTAGGGCCTGGGGCCAACGTCCTGACTTTC	CAWSVGPGANVLTF
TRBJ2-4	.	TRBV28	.	TGTGCCAGCAGTGTGTACCTCTTACAGGTGTCTCTAGCCAAAAACATTCAGTACTTC	CASSVYLLQVSLAKNIQYF
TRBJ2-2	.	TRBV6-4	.	TGTGCCAGCAGTGGGGTAGCGGAATCTAACACCGGGGAGCTGTTTTTT	CASSGVAESNTGELFF
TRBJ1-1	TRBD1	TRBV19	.	TGTGCCAGTAGTCTACGACAGGGGGCTTTCTCTGAAGCTTTCTTT	CASSLRQGAFSEAFF
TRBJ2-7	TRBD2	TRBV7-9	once	TGTGCCAGCAGCTTCGGACTAGAAGCCTACGAGCAGTACTTC	CASSFGLEAYEQYF
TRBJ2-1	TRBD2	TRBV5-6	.	TGTGCCAGCAGCTTGTGGCCACCTCGACTAGCGGGAAATCATGAGCAGTTCTTC	CASSLWPPRLAGNHEQFF
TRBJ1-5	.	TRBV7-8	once	TGTGCCAGCAGCTCCTTACCTGGTGGGACCTATAGCAATCAGCCCCAGCATTTT	CASSSLPGGTYSNQPQHF
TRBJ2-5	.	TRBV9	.	TGTGCCAGCAGCGTAGGCGGGGCGAATTTAGAGACCCAGTACTTC	CASSVGGANLETQYF
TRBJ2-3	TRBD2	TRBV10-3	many	TGTGCCATCAGTGAAACTAGCGGGGTAACAGATACGCAGTATTTT	CAISETSGVTDTQYF
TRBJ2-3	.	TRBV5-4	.	TGTGCCAGCAGCGCCATCGATACGCAGTATTTT	CASSAIDTQYF
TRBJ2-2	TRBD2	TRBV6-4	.	TGTGCCAGCAGTTACGGGACTAGCGACACCGGGGAGCTGTTTTTT	CASSYGTSDTGELFF
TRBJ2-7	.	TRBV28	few	TGTGCCAGCAGTTTAGCCGGGACACCCTACGAGCAGTACTTC	CASSLAGTPYEQYF
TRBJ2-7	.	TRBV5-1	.	TGCGCCAGCAGCTCCTCCTCCTACGAGCAGTACTTC	CASSSSSYEQYF
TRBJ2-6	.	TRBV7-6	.	TGTGCCAGCAGCTTAACCCCCACGGGGGCCAACGTCCTGACTTTC	CASSLTPTGANVLTF
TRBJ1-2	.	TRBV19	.	TGTGCCAGTTTCCCCCCGGGAAAGGGGGGTAACTATGGCTACACCTTC	CASFPPGKGGNYGYTF
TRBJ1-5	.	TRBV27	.	TGTGCCAGCAGTTTATCCCAGGGGAATCAGCCCCAGCATTTT	CASSLSQGNQPQHF
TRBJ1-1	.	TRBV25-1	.	TGTGCCAGCAGTGAAGTATGGACGAGAGGGGGCACTGAAGCTTTCTTT	CASSEVWTRGGTEAFF
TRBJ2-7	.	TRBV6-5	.	TGTGCCAGCAGGAGACAGGCCGCCTACGAGCAGTACTTC	CASRRQAAYEQYF
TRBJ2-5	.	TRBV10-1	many	TGCGCCAGCTCCAAGCCCGATAGGGAGCAAGAGACCCAGTACTTC	CASSKPDREQETQYF
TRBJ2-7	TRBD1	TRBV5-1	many	TGCGCCAGCAGCAAAACCGGGACAGGGGCCCTTTTTCAGTACTTC	CASSKTGTGALFQYF
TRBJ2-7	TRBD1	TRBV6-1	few	TGTGCCAGCAGTGAAGCGTCAGGGGGCACCTACGAGCAGTACTTC	CASSEASGGTYEQYF
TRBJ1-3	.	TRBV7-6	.	TGTGCCAGCAGCTTTGGGGGGACTGGAAACACCATATATTTT	CASSFGGTGNTIYF
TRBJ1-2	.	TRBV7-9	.	TGTGCCAGCAGCCGCCTGGACACCCCCGGCTATGGCTACACCTTC	CASSRLDTPGYGYTF
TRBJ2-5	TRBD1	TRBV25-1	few	TGTGCCAGCAGTGCTGACAGGGTCCAAGAGACCCAGTACTTC	CASSADRVQETQYF
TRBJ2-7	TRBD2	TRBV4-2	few	TGTGCCAGCAGCTCCAGAGATAGCGGGAGCTACGAGCAGTACTTC	CASSSRDSGSYEQYF
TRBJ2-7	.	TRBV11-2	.	TGTGCCAGCAGCCTCCCTCACGGGGGTTACGAGCAGTACTTC	CASSLPHGGYEQYF
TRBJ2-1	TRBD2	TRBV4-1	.	TGCGCCAGCAGCCAAGATCCCGGGCTAGCGGGGTCCCAATACAATGAGCAGTTCTTC	CASSQDPGLAGSQYNEQFF
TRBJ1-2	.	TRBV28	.	TGTGCCAGCAGTTTAACAGGGACCCCCTATGGCTACACCTTC	CASSLTGTPYGYTF
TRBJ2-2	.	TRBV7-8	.	TGTGCCAGCAGCTTATTGGAGGCCGGGGAGCTGTTTTTT	CASSLLEAGELFF
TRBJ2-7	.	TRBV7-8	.	TGTGCCAGCAGCTTAGTGGGGGGCAGGGGCACCTACGAGCAGTACTTC	CASSLVGGRGTYEQYF
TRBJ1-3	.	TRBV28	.	TGTGCCAGCAGTCCCCTGCTCGCGCGGCTAGGAAACACCATATATTTT	CASSPLLARLGNTIYF
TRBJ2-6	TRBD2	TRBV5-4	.	TGTGCCAGCAGCCAAGAGGGCGGGAGCACTGGGGCCAACGTCCTGACTTTC	CASSQEGGSTGANVLTF
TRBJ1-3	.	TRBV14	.	TGTGCCAGCAGCCATTGGTTCCGGGCAAACACCATATATTTT	CASSHWFRANTIYF
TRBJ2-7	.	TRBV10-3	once	TGTGCCACGGAGGGACTTCTGAGTAACGAGCAGTACTTC	CATEGLLSNEQYF
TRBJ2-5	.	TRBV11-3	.	TGTGCCAGCAGCCTCAACCGGGTCACCCCGGGGACAGCGGGACAAGAGACCCAGTACTTC	CASSLNRVTPGTAGQETQYF
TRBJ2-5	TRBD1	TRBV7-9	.	TGTGCCAGCAGCTACGACCCCTCGACAGGGGGCGCGTCAGAGACCCAGTACTTC	CASSYDPSTGGASETQYF
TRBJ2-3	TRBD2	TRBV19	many	TGTGCCAGTAGTCTCATAGCGGGAGCGGGGACAGATACGCAGTATTTT	CASSLIAGAGTDTQYF
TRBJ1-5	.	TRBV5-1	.	TGCGCCAGCAGTCAGGGTGTCAGCAATCAGCCCCAGCATTTT	CASSQGVSNQPQHF
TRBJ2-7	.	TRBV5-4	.	TGTGCCAGCAGCTCGCCTTCTAGCGACGAGCAGTACTTC	CASSSPSSDEQYF
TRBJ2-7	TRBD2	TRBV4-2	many	TGTGCCAGCAGCCAAGATCCGACTAGCGGGAGCAACGAGCAGTACTTC	CASSQDPTSGSNEQYF
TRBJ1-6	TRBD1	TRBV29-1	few	TGCAGCGCCCAGGACAGGGAGGGATCACCCCTCCACTTT	CSAQDREGSPLHF
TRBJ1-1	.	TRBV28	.	TGTGCCAGCAGTTTTGAGAACCGGAACACTGAAGCTTTCTTT	CASSFENRNTEAFF
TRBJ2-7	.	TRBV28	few	TGTGCCAGCAGTCCCCTGATGAGGGAGTATGGCGAGCAGTACTTC	CASSPLMREYGEQYF
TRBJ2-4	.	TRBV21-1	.	TGTGCCAGCAGCCCAAGGAGGATGGGACAGAAACTAGCCAAAAACATTCAGTACTTC	CASSPRRMGQKLAKNIQYF
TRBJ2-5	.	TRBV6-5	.	TGTGCCAGCGGGGGAGGCCAGTACTTC	CASGGGQYF
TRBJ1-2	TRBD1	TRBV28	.	TGTGCCAGCAGTTTTGGACAGGGGAGCTATGGCTACACCTTC	CASSFGQGSYGYTF
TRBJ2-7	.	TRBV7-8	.	TGTGCCAGCAGCTTAGAAAGGGTCTACGAGCAGTACTTC	CASSLERVYEQYF
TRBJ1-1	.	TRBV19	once	TGTGCCAGTAGTCTTTTCGCGAACACTGAAGCTTTCTTT	CASSLFANTEAFF
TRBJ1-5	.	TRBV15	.	TGTGCCACCAGCGAGAGGGGTCCCGGGCCCCTGGGAAATCAGCCCCAGCATTTT	CATSERGPGPLGNQPQHF
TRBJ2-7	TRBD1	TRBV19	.	TGTGCCAGTAGTATTAGGGGGACAGGGTCTTTCGACGAGCAGTACTTC	CASSIRGTGSFDEQYF
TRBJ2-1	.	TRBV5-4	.	TGTGCCAGCAGCTTGGCCAGAGGGAATGAGCAGTTCTTC	CASSLARGNEQFF
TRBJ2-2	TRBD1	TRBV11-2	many	TGTGCCAGCAGCAGGACAGGGGGCGCGAACACCGGGGAGCTGTTTTTT	CASSRTGGANTGELFF
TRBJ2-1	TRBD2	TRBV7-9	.	TGTGCCAGCAGCCCGACTAGCGGGGGACCTTACAATGAGCAGTTCTTC	CASSPTSGGPYNEQFF
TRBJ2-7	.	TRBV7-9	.	TGTGCCAGCAGCTTAGAGGGGTTAGCGTACGAGCAGTACTTC	CASSLEGLAYEQYF
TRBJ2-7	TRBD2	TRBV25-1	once	TGTGCCAGTGTTAAAAGCGGGAGTCGCCACGAGCAGTACTTC	CASVKSGSRHEQYF
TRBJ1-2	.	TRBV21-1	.	TGTGCCAGCAGCGACTCCCCACCCAGGGGAGATGGCTACACCTTC	CASSDSPPRGDGYTF
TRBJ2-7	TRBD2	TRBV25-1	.	TGTGCCAGCAGCGGGGATAGCGGGAGCGTAAGGGCCTACGAGCAGTACTTC	CASSGDSGSVRAYEQYF
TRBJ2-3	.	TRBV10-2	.	TGCGCCAGCAGTCAGGACTCCCTCACAGATACGCAGTATTTT	CASSQDSLTDTQYF
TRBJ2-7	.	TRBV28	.	TGTGCCAGCAGCCGAAACGAGGACGGGAGGTACTTC	CASSRNEDGRYF